The 32 T cell receptor beta chains presented below share a single source sample, sequenced in a study of T cell repertoires in cytomegalovirus infection. Each CDR3 protein gets one entry after TCRdb re-called the reads with MiXCR. The sample consists of over 450,000 distinct CDR3 sequences, around 11% of them appearing once. The sequencing input was PBMCs. These receptors all stem from a human donor in good health (CMV status not recorded). Some clones in this sample may be carry-over from other donors' samples.

This clonotype has a count of ten or more. The CDR3 DNA sequence: TGTGCCAGCAGCTTCAGGACAGGGGCAACTAATGAAAAACTGTTTTTT. Amino acids: CASSFRTGATNEKLFF. This chain uses TRBV11-2 with TRBJ1-4, with 9 bases fitting TRBD1. The germline CDR1 and CDR2 sequences are SGHAT and FQNNGV. The CDR3 totals 16 residues. V shed 3 bases, J shed 0 bases, and the junction held 2 bases outside the gene matches.

The chain has TRBV20-1 and TRBJ1-5; D might be TRBD1 (5 bases). The CDR3 has 14 residues. The V end lost 3 bases, the J end lost 3 bases, and 12 bases lay between the germline ends. Germline CDR1 is DFQATT and CDR2 is SNEGSKA (reference sequence). In nucleotides, the CDR3 is TGCAGTGCTAGGTCCGGGGGGGTCAATCAGCCCCAGCATTTT. Protein product: CSARSGGVNQPQHF.

This clonotype was seen ten or more times. CDR3 bases: TGTGCCAGCAGCCCAGGCAAGGTCTACCGGGGACCTAACTATGGCTACACCTTC. Its translation is CASSPGKVYRGPNYGYTF. The chain uses TRBV7-2 and TRBJ1-2; tentatively, D is TRBD1 (5 bases). The germline V and J ends were trimmed by 5 bases and 0 bases, with 22 bases remaining between them. The germline gives CDR1 SGHTA, CDR2 FQGNSA. CDR3 length equals 18 residues.

With respect to this clonotype: The junction departs from the called germline gene at one end, perhaps through a read error. CDR3 DNA sequence: TGTGCTAGCAGCCGCGGGACCGCTTATGAGCAGTTCTTC. Amino acid sequence: CASSRGTAYEQFF. This chain connects TRBV7-7 to TRBJ2-1, with a possible D match to TRBD2 (6 bases). The CDR3 runs to 13 residues. Per the germline V gene, CDR1 is SSHAT and CDR2 is FNYEAQ (reference sequence).

This clonotype was counted only a few times. This chain joins TRBV14 and TRBJ2-2; D might be TRBD2 (6 bases). Germline CDR1 and CDR2: SGHDN and FVKESK. Trimming removed 8 bases from V and 6 bases from J, with 16 bases in between. The CDR3 is 14 residues long. The DNA of the CDR3 is TGTGCCAGCCGGCCCACCTGGGAGGCCGGGGAGCTGTTTTTT. Amino acids: CASRPTWEAGELFF.

This clonotype was detected only a few times. The chain combines TRBV7-9 with TRBJ1-5; weak D call: TRBD1 (5 bases). Germline V gene sequence: CDR1 SEHNR, CDR2 FQNEAQ (reference sequence). There are 15 residues in the CDR3. V lost 1 base and J lost 7, with 14 bases in between. The CDR3 loop is CASSLEGGAHQPQHF. The DNA for the CDR3 is TGTGCCAGCAGCTTAGAGGGAGGGGCACACCAGCCCCAGCATTTT.

In this sample, this clonotype turned up many times. This chain uses TRBV11-2 with TRBJ2-2, with D perhaps TRBD1 (5 bases). The germline gives CDR1 SGHAT, CDR2 FQNNGV. The CDR3 consists of 16 residues. The V end was cut by 5 bases, the J end by 4 bases, with 17 bases between. CDR3 loop: CASSLGRQWSTGELFF. CDR3 DNA: TGTGCCAGCAGCCTGGGGCGCCAATGGTCCACCGGGGAGCTGTTTTTT.

The V gene is TRBV2, the J gene TRBJ1-4, with TRBD1 matching 7 bases. Germline-derived CDR1 and CDR2 are SNHLY and FYNNEI. V lost 6 bases to trimming and J lost 8 bases; unmatched junction nucleotides: 12. CDR3 length equals 15 residues. This CDR3 reads CASSPWGAGGEKLFF. The CDR3 DNA is TGTGCCAGCAGCCCATGGGGGGCAGGGGGAGAAAAACTGTTTTTT.

Notes on this clonotype: This may come from a read error, since a much larger clone is one base off. The rearrangement joins TRBV12-3 or TRBV12-4 to TRBJ1-2; 8 positions match TRBD1. The CDR3 extends over 15 amino acids. The CDR3 nucleotides are TGTGCCAGCAGTAGCTTGGGACAGGTTAACTATGCCTACACCTTC. The encoded protein is CASSSLGQVNYAYTF.

At least ten counts were recorded for this clonotype. The gene calls are TRBV7-2 and TRBJ2-5; a possible D gene is TRBD1 (5 bases). V shed 3 bases and J shed 5 bases, with 16 bases lying between them. The CDR3 contains 15 residues. Germline CDR1 and CDR2: SGHTA and FQGNSA. The CDR3 loop reads CASSFPAQGLETQYF. For the CDR3, the DNA is TGTGCCAGCAGCTTCCCCGCCCAGGGCCTGGAGACCCAGTACTTC.

This chain uses TRBV9 with TRBJ2-1, with 11 bases identical to TRBD2. Unmatched junction bases numbered 14, after V lost 3 bases and J lost 9 bases. Germline assignment: CDR1 SGDLS and CDR2 YYNGEE. The CDR3 is 17 residues long. The chain's CDR3 is CASSGRGRLAGGVEQFF. The CDR3, as DNA: TGTGCCAGCAGCGGTAGGGGTCGGCTAGCGGGAGGAGTTGAGCAGTTCTTC.

J is TRBJ2-5 and V is TRBV9; 8 bases agree with TRBD2. The germline V gene encodes CDR1 SGDLS and CDR2 YYNGEE. Germline trimming cut 3 bases from V and 5 bases from J; bases unmatched to any gene: 12. The CDR3 runs 16 residues. This CDR3 reads CASSAAGGSVRETQYF. CDR3 DNA: TGTGCCAGCAGCGCCGCGGGAGGATCCGTTCGGGAGACCCAGTACTTC.

This clonotype was counted only a few times. This chain uses TRBV19 with TRBJ1-6, with D perhaps matching TRBD1 (5 bases). The ends were cut back, 3 bases at V and 9 bases at J, with 15 bases in the middle. The CDR3 is made up of 15 amino acids. The V gene's germline CDR1 is LNHDA and CDR2 SQIVND (reference sequence). CDR3 in amino acids: CASSIGAATGSPLHF. In DNA, the CDR3 is TGTGCCAGTAGTATTGGGGCCGCTACTGGTTCACCCCTCCACTTT.

This clonotype was found many times. The V and J genes are TRBV20-1 and TRBJ2-1; tentatively, D is TRBD1 (5 bases). CDR3 size: 12 residues. Trimming cost V 2 bases and J 7 bases, with 9 bases left between them. Germline CDR1 and CDR2: DFQATT and SNEGSKA (reference sequence). CDR3 nucleotides: TGCAGTGCTAGAAGGGGTTGGAATGAGCAGTTCTTC. Protein sequence: CSARRGWNEQFF.

This clonotype was recorded at least ten times. The chain couples TRBV27 to TRBJ2-2; 7 nucleotides align to TRBD1. This CDR3 comprises 16 residues. Per the germline V gene, CDR1 is MNHEY and CDR2 is SMNVEV (reference sequence). Trimming removed 3 bases from V and 1 base from J; junction bases left unmatched: 5. In DNA form, the CDR3 reads TGTGCCAGCAGTTTCCGGGACAGTGTGAACACCGGGGAGCTGTTTTTT. Translated, it gives CASSFRDSVNTGELFF.

This clonotype was recorded many times. V usage is TRBV6-2 or TRBV6-3 and J usage is TRBJ2-7; D unclear. Trimming took 2 bases from V and 6 from J, leaving 8 bases between them. The germline CDR1 and CDR2 sequences are MNHEY and SVGEGT. The CDR3 is made up of 12 amino acids. In DNA form, the CDR3 reads TGTGCCAGCAGTTACCGGGTCCCCGAGCAGTACTTC. Protein sequence: CASSYRVPEQYF.

This clonotype has more than one count but fewer than ten. The rearrangement joins TRBV6-1 to TRBJ2-2, with a possible D match to TRBD2 (5 bases). The CDR3 is 15 amino acids. Germline CDR1 reads MNHNS; CDR2 reads SASEGT. Trimming removed 2 bases from V and 2 bases from J, with 9 bases in between. DNA for the CDR3: TGTGCCAGCAGTGAACCGGGAAGAAACACCGGGGAGCTGTTTTTT. Translation gives CASSEPGRNTGELFF.

This sequence joins TRBV5-1 and TRBJ2-2, with D perhaps TRBD2 (5 bases). From germline, CDR1 is SGHRS and CDR2 YFSETQ. Trimming pared 6 bases from V and 1 base from J, leaving 13 bases between. The length of the CDR3 is 15 residues. In DNA form, the CDR3 reads TGCGCCAGCACCGAGGGATTAGGGAACACCGGGGAGCTGTTTTTT. Translation gives CASTEGLGNTGELFF.

In regard to this clonotype: This sequence may be a read error, since a much larger clone differs from it by one base. The chain carries TRBV12-3 or TRBV12-4 and TRBJ1-1; D not resolved. CDR3 length: 11 residues. Trimming cost V 3 bases and J 6 bases, with 5 bases left between them. The CDR3 nucleotides read TGTGCCAGCAGTTTTCAGGCTGAAGCTTTCTTT. As protein: CASSFQAEAFF.

The chain carries TRBV7-9 and TRBJ1-4, with TRBD1 as a possible D gene (6 bases). V gave up 6 bases and J gave up 5 bases, with 16 bases separating them. CDR3 length: 15 amino acids. Germline V gives CDR1 SEHNR, CDR2 FQNEAQ (reference sequence). CDR3 in DNA: TGTGCCAGCAGTCTAAATGGACAGCCAAATGAAAAACTGTTTTTT. Translating it yields CASSLNGQPNEKLFF. Based on the CDR3 plus reference TRBV7-9 and TRBJ1-4, the full variable domain is DTGVSQNPRHKITKRGQNVTFRCDPISEHNRLYWYRQTLGQGPEFLTYFQNEAQLEKSRLLSDRFSAERPKGSFSTLEIQRTEQGDSAMYLCASSLNGQPNEKLFFGSGTQLSVL.

This clonotype was found many times. This chain links TRBV5-1 with TRBJ1-4, with unresolved D. V shed 0 bases and J shed 4 bases, with 7 bases lying between them. Germline V CDR1 and CDR2: SGHRS, YFSETQ. This CDR3 spans 14 amino acids. CDR3 amino acids: CASSLVGLNEKLFF. The DNA of the CDR3 is TGCGCCAGCAGCTTGGTTGGCCTTAATGAAAAACTGTTTTTT.

This clonotype was observed a handful of times. The gene calls are TRBV19 and TRBJ1-5; D not certain. V was clipped by 3 bases and J by 2 bases, with 14 bases between them. CDR3 size: 16 residues. Germline CDR1 LNHDA, CDR2 SQIVND (reference sequence). Written as DNA, the CDR3 is TGTGCCAGTAGTATTGAAAGTGGGGAAGGCAATCAGCCCCAGCATTTT. It is translated as CASSIESGEGNQPQHF.

Concerning this clonotype: The germline gene is not matched at one end of the junction; a read error may be the cause. The rearrangement links TRBV5-1 to TRBJ2-5; D is unresolved. From germline, CDR1 is SGHRS and CDR2 YFSETQ. This CDR3 contains 14 residues. CDR3 DNA sequence: TGCGCCAACAGCCCCTCCACCGCACAAGAGACCCAGTACTTC. As protein: CANSPSTAQETQYF. Full variable domain (missing parts from reference TRBV5-1 and TRBJ2-5): KAGVTQTPRYLIKTRGQQVTLSCSPISGHRSVSWYQQTPGQGLQFLFEYFSETQRNKGNFPGRFSGRQFSNSRSEMNVSTLELGDSALYLCANSPSTAQETQYFGPGTRLLVL.

This sequence joins TRBV15 and TRBJ1-5; TRBD1 might be the D (5 bases). The V gene lost 0 bases and the J gene lost 4 bases, with 7 bases spanning the gap. Germline loops: CDR1 LNHNV, CDR2 YYDKDF (reference sequence). The CDR3 is made up of 14 amino acids. CDR3 residues: CATSRDWTNQPQHF. The CDR3 DNA reads as TGTGCCACCAGCAGAGATTGGACAAATCAGCCCCAGCATTTT.

This clonotype was recorded at least ten times. The rearrangement uses TRBV6-5 and TRBJ1-6; 7 bases fit TRBD1. Germline V gene lookup returns CDR1 MNHEY and CDR2 SVGAGI. The CDR3 contains 16 residues. V shed 6 bases and J 0 bases; nucleotides not matched to a gene: 5. CDR3 region: CASRADRSSYNSPLHF. The CDR3 DNA is TGTGCCAGCAGGGCGGACAGGAGCTCCTATAATTCACCCCTCCACTTT.

At least ten counts were recorded for this clonotype. V is TRBV7-3 and J is TRBJ1-1, with TRBD1 matching over 9 bases. Germline CDR1 SGHTA, CDR2 FQGTGA. This CDR3 is 14 amino acids long. Trimming cost V 4 bases and J 3 bases; bases outside gene matches: 3. The CDR3, as DNA: TGTGCCAGCAGCTACCGGACAGGGGACACTGAAGCTTTCTTT. Translating it yields CASSYRTGDTEAFF.

This clonotype has more than one count but fewer than ten. The CDR3 spells CASSARLAGGPWVLQFF. CDR3 DNA sequence: TGTGCCAGCAGTGCTCGACTAGCGGGGGGTCCCTGGGTTTTACAGTTCTTC. V gene TRBV27 combines with J gene TRBJ2-1, with 13 bases matching TRBD2. CDR1 and CDR2 (germline): MNHEY, SMNVEV (reference sequence). With V trimmed by 5 bases and J by 13 bases, 17 bases remained unmatched. This CDR3 has 17 residues.

This clonotype was counted many times. The rearrangement links TRBV11-2 to TRBJ2-1; no reliable D call. From germline, CDR1 is SGHAT and CDR2 FQNNGV. V was clipped by 5 bases and J by 10 bases, with 18 bases between them. The CDR3 has 14 residues. CDR3 region: CASSHLLYGREQFF. In nucleotides, the CDR3 is TGTGCCAGCAGCCACCTCCTGTACGGGCGCGAGCAGTTCTTC.

This clonotype appeared many times. V and J are TRBV12-5 and TRBJ2-1; D tentatively reads TRBD1 or TRBD2 (6 bases each). This CDR3 region has 15 residues. CDR1 LGHNT and CDR2 FRNRAP come from the germline V gene. The ends were cut back, 6 bases at V and 2 bases at J, with 14 bases in the middle. CDR3: CASGSGGATYNEQFF. The CDR3 coding sequence is TGTGCTAGTGGCTCCGGGGGCGCCACCTACAATGAGCAGTTCTTC.

This clonotype was seen repeatedly, ten times or more. This chain joins TRBV7-9 and TRBJ2-2; TRBD1 matches at 7 bases. The CDR3 has 16 amino acids. V was clipped by 5 bases and J by 0 bases; unmatched bases: 6. Germline CDR1 reads SEHNR; CDR2 reads FQNEAQ (reference sequence). CDR3 residues: CASSPSGQPNTGELFF. CDR3 in DNA: TGTGCCAGCAGCCCCTCGGGACAGCCGAACACCGGGGAGCTGTTTTTT.

At least ten counts were recorded for this clonotype. This chain links TRBV5-4 with TRBJ1-2; 8 bases fit TRBD1. This CDR3 is 16 amino acids long. The germline V gene encodes CDR1 SGHNT and CDR2 YYREEE (reference sequence). The J segment lost 0 bases and the V segment lost 4 bases, leaving 8 bases of the junction unmatched. In nucleotides, the CDR3 is TGTGCCAGCAGCACCGGGACAGGCGAAGCTAACTATGGCTACACCTTC. This codes for CASSTGTGEANYGYTF. Full variable domain (missing parts from reference TRBV5-4 and TRBJ1-2): ETGVTQSPTHLIKTRGQQVTLRCSSQSGHNTVSWYQQALGQGPQFIFQYYREEENGRGNFPPRFSGLQFPNYSSELNVNALELDDSALYLCASSTGTGEANYGYTFGSGTRLTVV.

The chain uses TRBV20-1 and TRBJ2-6, with TRBD1 matching 7 bases. J gave up 2 bases and V 0 bases, and 10 bases lay outside the gene matches. Germline CDR1 is DFQATT and CDR2 is SNEGSKA (reference sequence). The CDR3 runs 18 residues. The CDR3 bases are TGCAGTGCTAGAGATTCGGTCGGGACAGCCCCTGGGGCCAACGTCCTGACTTTC. It specifies CSARDSVGTAPGANVLTF.